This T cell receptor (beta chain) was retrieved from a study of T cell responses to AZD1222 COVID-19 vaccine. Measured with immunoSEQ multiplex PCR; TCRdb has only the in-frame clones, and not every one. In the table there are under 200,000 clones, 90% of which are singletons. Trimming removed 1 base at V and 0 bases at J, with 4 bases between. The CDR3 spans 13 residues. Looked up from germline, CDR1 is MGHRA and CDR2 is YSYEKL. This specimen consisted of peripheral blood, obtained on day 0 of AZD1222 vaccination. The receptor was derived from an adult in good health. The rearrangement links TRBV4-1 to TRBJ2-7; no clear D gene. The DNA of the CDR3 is TGCGCCAGCAGCCAAGGAGCCTCCTACGAGCAGTACTTC. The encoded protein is CASSQGASYEQYF.